This T cell receptor beta chain was sequenced during a study of OX40 agonist ivuxolimab in advanced cancers. Concerning the study at large: Ivuxolimab, which targeted the costimulatory receptor OX40 (CD134), was an agonistic, fully human IgG2 monoclonal antibody. Intravenous ivuxolimab was administered to patients every 2 weeks at six dose levels: 0.01, 0.1, 0.3, 1.5, 3 and 10 mg/kg. Of the 50 to 55 dose-escalation patients, hepatocellular carcinoma was present in roughly 19, melanoma in roughly 15, renal cell carcinoma in 9 and head and neck cancer in 9. A male proportion of about 79% and a mean age of approximately 60 years, ranging from about 23 to 90, were recorded for the dose-escalation cohort. Patients were allowed to have had prior anti-PD-1, anti-PD-L1 or anti-CTLA-4 therapy, and approximately 40% of the dose-escalation patients had previously received checkpoint inhibitors. Partial responses were achieved by three dose-escalation patients, of whom one had hepatocellular carcinoma and two had cutaneous melanoma. Peripheral TCRbeta sequencing was intended to test whether TCR sequence diversity was altered and clonal T-cell expansion was caused by ivuxolimab. The paper covers the monotherapy dose-escalation part of the phase I ivuxolimab trial, which included N of about 50 patients.

Concerning this clone itself: The antigen it binds to is not known. No qualities accompany the bases; no much larger clone lies one base away.

Taken from the germline V gene, the CDR1 and CDR2 loops are LGHNA and YSLEER. V is clipped by 4 bases and J by 11 bases, and the sequence between their germline boundaries is 25 bases long. Taken from cysteine to phenylalanine, the CDR3 has 16 residues. The read is trimmed to its CDR3 DNA, 48 bases read in frame from base 1. The investigation overall reported the following: After ivuxolimab, more expanded clones were found on average in CD8+ T cells than in CD4+ T cells. The antigen specificity of the clonally expanded peripheral T cells was not determined. Low levels of normalized T-cell clonal expansion were also seen in some patients who did not respond. Partial responders in the 0.1-3.0 mg/kg groups had among the lowest normalized peripheral clonal expansion, especially among CD8+ T cells. At doses from 0.1 to 3.0 mg/kg, clonal expansion was seen in both CD4+ and CD8+ blood T cells between baseline and week 6.

For sequencing of the TCRbeta CDR3 region, genomic DNA was extracted from the sorted cells. The immunoSEQ Assay was used to sequence the TCRbeta CDR3 regions. TCRdb stores this immuneACCESS table with in-frame sequences only. Part of the clones is absent; in the studies checked, under half of the shortfall reflects unresolved V genes, and no reason is known for the rest. This sample comprises around 65,000 clones, roughly 89% of them detected only once. The ten largest clones capture over 9.5% of the sample. The trial excluded patients who had a history of autoimmune disease or were on systemic immunosuppression. Peripheral blood for TCR sequencing was drawn from every dose cohort at baseline, at cycle 4 day 1 and at cycle 7 day 1. Samples came from an open-label, multicenter, first-in-human phase I dose-escalation trial of ivuxolimab. Adults with locally advanced or metastatic melanoma, renal cell carcinoma, hepatocellular carcinoma or head and neck squamous cell carcinoma were enrolled in the trial. Before TCR sequencing, CD4+ T cells and CD8+ T cells from peripheral blood were sorted into separate populations.

The source was CD4+ or CD8+ T cells sorted from blood, collected in a trial of the OX40 agonist ivuxolimab. This clonotype originated in an adult with an advanced solid tumor such as melanoma, head and neck, liver or kidney cancer. The sequence is built from TRBV4-3 and TRBJ2-3, with TRBD2 as a weak D call on 6 bases. The CDR3 has the sequence CASSPRGGGTGSEQYF. DNA sequence: TGCGCCAGCAGCCCCCGGGGCGGAGGGACGGGCTCTGAGCAGTATTTT.